These 21 T cell receptor beta chains were sequenced from one sample in a study of CD8+CD57+ T cells in acquired aplastic anemia (dated by TCRdb to about 2018). TCRdb shows the sequencer as Illumina HiSeq 2000. TCR beta VDJ combination and CDR3 sequence profiling used genomic DNA as the template. TCRdb handled the public reads itself, with Q25 trimming in fastp and clone calling in MiXCR, and kept productive beta chains. Each entry is one CDR3 protein sequence, shown with its most common DNA and genes. The sample table lists about 58,000 distinct CDR3 sequences, approximately 54% of them with a count of one. Together, the top ten hold 15% to 20% of the sample. Patients chosen for sequencing had shown expansion of CD8+CD57+ cells by flow cytometry. Material for sequencing was sorted CD4+, CD8+, or CD8+CD57+ T cells (not recorded which) from PBMCs. Every receptor here comes from a human donor with aplastic anemia.

The CDR3 nucleotides read TGTGCCACCAGCAGAGATCGCCCAGATGAGCAGTTCTTC. This encodes CATSRDRPDEQFF. The chain combines TRBV15 with TRBJ2-1; no clear D. Trimming cost V 0 bases and J 8 bases, with 8 bases left between them. Germline lookup yields CDR1 LNHNV and CDR2 YYDKDF (reference sequence). The CDR3 extends over 13 amino acids.

This clonotype was picked up many times. The rearrangement joins TRBV3-1 to TRBJ2-1; maybe TRBD2 (6 bases). The CDR3 sequence is 14 residues long. Trimming cost V 3 bases and J 5 bases, with 11 bases left between them. Per germline, CDR1 LGHDT and CDR2 YNNKEL (reference sequence). The CDR3: CASSHGTLDNEQFF. The CDR3 DNA follows: TGTGCCAGCAGCCACGGGACTCTTGACAATGAGCAGTTCTTC.

The chain is built from TRBV15 and TRBJ1-2; 7 bases fit TRBD1. V dropped 2 bases and J dropped 2; count of bases not matched to a gene: 5. Germline V CDR1 and CDR2: LNHNV, YYDKDF (reference sequence). CDR3 length: 15 residues. The CDR3 DNA reads TGTGCCACCAGCAGAAATGCGGGACAGAACTATGGCTACACCTTC. It translates to CATSRNAGQNYGYTF.

This clonotype was counted once. The CDR3 does not end in the conserved phenylalanine or tryptophan, so this is likely a read error. V and J are TRBV25-1 and TRBJ2-2, with unresolved D. From germline, CDR1 is MGHDK and CDR2 SYGVNS. There are 14 residues in the CDR3. The germline V and J ends were trimmed by 4 bases and 5 bases, with 11 bases remaining between them. The CDR3, as DNA: TGTGCCAGCAGTGTAATGGCAAAGACCGGGGAGCTGTTTTCT. This sequence encodes CASSVMAKTGELFS.

The chain uses TRBV5-1 and TRBJ2-5; D gene unclear. V lost 0 bases and J lost 5, with 11 bases in between. Looked up from germline, CDR1 is SGHRS and CDR2 is YFSETQ. The CDR3 extends over 14 amino acids. The CDR3 is CASSLVVGRETQYF. The CDR3 region has the DNA TGCGCCAGCAGCTTGGTCGTAGGTCGGGAGACCCAGTACTTC.

This clonotype has at least ten counts. This chain joins TRBV6-1 and TRBJ1-4; no firm D call. In germline, CDR1 is MNHNS, CDR2 SASEGT. V lost 1 base and J 9 bases, leaving 9 bases between the germline ends. The CDR3 is 13 residues long. This CDR3 reads CASSEGEGQKLFF. CDR3 in DNA: TGTGCCAGCAGTGAAGGAGAAGGACAAAAACTGTTTTTT.

This clonotype turned up a few times. V and J are TRBV7-8 and TRBJ2-3, with D unresolved. This CDR3 comprises 13 residues. Germline CDR1 is SGHVS and CDR2 is FQNEAQ. Trimming removed 5 bases at V and 6 bases at J, with 12 bases between. CDR3 protein: CASSPSVQDTQYF. The CDR3 DNA sequence: TGTGCCAGCAGCCCGTCCGTTCAGGATACGCAGTATTTT.

This clonotype has just one count. V is TRBV20-1 and J is TRBJ1-2; no clear D gene. Germline lookup yields CDR1 DFQATT and CDR2 SNEGSKA (reference sequence). The CDR3 runs 13 residues. Trimming removed 3 bases at V and 8 bases at J, with 16 bases between. CDR3 sequence (DNA): TGCAGTGCTAGTAACTGGAGGATGGCGGGCTACACCTTC. Its translation: CSASNWRMAGYTF.

V usage is TRBV7-2 and J usage is TRBJ1-2; unclear D gene. The germline V and J ends were trimmed by 4 bases and 6 bases, with 12 bases remaining between them. The CDR3 runs to 13 residues. The germline V gene has CDR1 SGHTA and CDR2 FQGNSA. The CDR3 nucleotides read TGTGCCAGCAGCTCCGAGTTACATGATGGCTACACCTTC. Residues: CASSSELHDGYTF.

This chain links TRBV20-1 with TRBJ2-7; either TRBD1 or TRBD2 may fit D (5 bases each). The CDR3 totals 13 residues. Germline V CDR1 and CDR2: DFQATT, SNEGSKA (reference sequence). Trimming pared 4 bases from V and 5 bases from J, leaving 15 bases between. The CDR3 protein is CSAKGTVANEQYF. The CDR3, as DNA: TGCAGTGCTAAAGGGACGGTGGCCAACGAGCAGTACTTC.

This clonotype was observed many times. The V and J genes are TRBV20-1 and TRBJ2-7; 11 nucleotides align to TRBD2. Trimming removed 6 bases from V and 4 bases from J; junction bases left unmatched: 11. The CDR3 spans 15 residues. CDR1 and CDR2 from the germline V gene are DFQATT and SNEGSKA (reference sequence). The CDR3 region is CSAPDPTSGGYEQYF. CDR3 DNA: TGCAGTGCCCCCGACCCTACTAGCGGGGGATACGAGCAGTACTTC.

The V and J genes are TRBV20-1 and TRBJ2-5; TRBD2 matches at 8 bases. With 0 bases clipped from V and 5 bases from J, the junction kept 8 bases outside the gene matches. Germline loops: CDR1 DFQATT, CDR2 SNEGSKA (reference sequence). CDR3 length: 15 amino acids. CDR3: CSARDVERESETQYF. CDR3 bases: TGCAGTGCTAGAGACGTTGAGCGGGAGTCGGAGACCCAGTACTTC.

As regards this clonotype: Mismatch with germline at one junction end may stem from a read error. The chain carries TRBV10-1 and TRBJ2-7; D gene unclear. Per the germline V gene, CDR1 is WNHNN and CDR2 is SYGVQD (reference sequence). The CDR3 length is 13 residues. In nucleotides, the CDR3 is TGTGCCAGCAGATTTTCAGCCTCCTACGAGCAGTACTTC. It encodes CASRFSASYEQYF.

The V call is TRBV4-3, the J call TRBJ2-7; 8 nucleotides line up with TRBD2. The germline CDR1 and CDR2 sequences are LGHNA and YSLEER. The CDR3 sequence is 15 residues long. Germline trimming cut 0 bases from V and 10 bases from J; bases unmatched to any gene: 11. The CDR3 loop reads CASSQESGPAGEQYF. CDR3 DNA: TGCGCCAGCAGCCAAGAATCTGGTCCAGCGGGGGAACAGTACTTC.

Concerning this clonotype itself: A junction boundary mismatches the germline segment, possibly from a read error. The chain combines TRBV7-6 with TRBJ2-3, with TRBD2 identical over 16 bases. CDR1 SGHVS and CDR2 FNYEAQ come from the germline V gene. CDR3 length: 18 residues. The CDR3 reads CASSLGPGLAGGTDTQYF. DNA of the CDR3: TGTGCTAGCAGCTTAGGTCCGGGACTAGCGGGAGGGACAGATACGCAGTATTTT.

This clonotype is categorized as medium-sized (0.01 to 0.1%). The V gene is TRBV7-3, the J gene TRBJ2-7; 9 positions agree with TRBD1. V lost 2 bases to trimming and J lost 5 bases; unmatched junction nucleotides: 10. CDR1 is SGHTA and CDR2 is FQGTGA in the germline V gene. The CDR3 is 16 residues long. The CDR3 bases are TGTGCCAGCAGCTTACTCGGACAGGGGTACAAGGACGAGCAGTACGTC. Its protein product is CASSLLGQGYKDEQYV.

The V and J genes are TRBV11-1 and TRBJ1-6; no reliable D call. Germline V gives CDR1 SGHAT, CDR2 FQDESV (reference sequence). The CDR3 has 16 amino acids. Trimming removed 5 bases from V and 6 bases from J, with 17 bases in between. DNA for the CDR3: TGTGCCAGCAGCCAACCTACCGGAGAACGTAATTCACCCCTCCACTTT. The encoded protein is CASSQPTGERNSPLHF.

The chain is built from TRBV7-9 and TRBJ2-1; D may be TRBD2 (5 bases). This CDR3 spans 12 amino acids. Germline CDR1 reads SEHNR; CDR2 reads FQNEAQ (reference sequence). V was clipped by 5 bases and J by 6 bases, with 8 bases between them. The CDR3 is CASSHGINEQFF. In DNA, the CDR3 is TGTGCCAGCAGCCACGGGATCAATGAGCAGTTCTTC.

This chain uses TRBV24-1 with TRBJ1-6, with D perhaps matching TRBD1 (5 bases). CDR3 length: 14 residues. Deletions cut 3 bases from V and 8 bases from J, with 10 bases between. CDR1 and CDR2 (germline): KGHDR, SFDVKD. This chain's CDR3 is CATSDTMGDSPLHF. The CDR3 nucleotides are TGTGCCACCAGTGATACCATGGGGGATTCACCCCTCCACTTT.

This clonotype was recorded once. V is TRBV27 and J is TRBJ2-1; the D gene is possibly TRBD2 (6 bases). Trimming shortened V by 6 bases and J by 2 bases, and 11 bases separated the two germline ends. The CDR3 spans 14 residues. Per the germline V gene, CDR1 is MNHEY and CDR2 is SMNVEV (reference sequence). Here the CDR3 reads CASRGTGPYNEQFF. CDR3 in DNA: TGTGCCAGCAGAGGGACTGGTCCCTACAATGAGCAGTTCTTC.

This clonotype was counted a few times. A much bigger clone sits one base away, suggesting this may be a read error. This chain uses TRBV5-6 with TRBJ1-1; no clear D. The CDR3 sequence is 12 residues long. Germline V lookup: CDR1 SGHDT, CDR2 YYEEEE. DNA for the CDR3: TGTGCCAGCAGCATCGGACCCACTGAAGCTTCCTTT. Translating gives CASSIGPTEASF.